The clone carrying this T cell receptor beta chain was counted a few times. As yet, its antigen is unknown. TCRdb passed the reads through MiXCR, listing each CDR3 protein once. There are 300,000 or so distinct CDR3 sequences in the sample; 20% to 30% occur only once, and about an eighth lies in the top ten. V gave up 1 base and J gave up 4 bases; unmatched junction bases: 6. The CDR3 is 16 amino acids. Germline CDR1 reads SGHTA; CDR2 reads FQGTGA. The entry originates in a study of T cell repertoires in cytomegalovirus infection. This chain links TRBV7-3 with TRBJ2-3; 9 positions agree with TRBD2. Material: cultured PBMCs, obtained from culture after CMV antigen stimulation. The TCR was taken from a human donor in good health (CMV status not recorded). Some clones in this sample may be carry-over from other donors' samples. This CDR3 reads CASSLSSLAGSDTQYF. DNA for the CDR3: TGTGCCAGCAGCTTAAGTTCGCTAGCGGGGTCAGATACGCAGTATTTT.